A selection of T cell receptor beta chains follows, all from one sample in a study of PD-1 blockade in classical Hodgkin lymphoma. The table came from immunoSEQ multiplex PCR; TCRdb's copy has only in-frame clones and leaves some out. This table holds around 100,000 clones, about 89% found once. This specimen consisted of peripheral blood mononuclear cells (PBMCs), obtained before the second cycle of nivolumab. The source is a human donor with classical Hodgkin lymphoma. Both conserved end residues are part of each CDR3. The order of the fields is D gene, clone size, V gene, J gene, CDR3 protein, CDR3 DNA. A D gene is named only where the DNA matches it firmly. Rows give clone size only sometimes, using once, few, many, or a class for an expanded clone.

>.|.|TRBV6-6|TRBJ1-6
CASSYSSGASPLHF
TGTGCCAGCAGTTACTCCTCGGGAGCCAGCCCCCTCCACTTT
>.|.|TRBV7-8|TRBJ2-2
CASSRSAGNTGELFF
TGTGCCAGCAGCCGAAGTGCCGGGAACACCGGGGAGCTGTTTTTT
>.|.|TRBV7-2|TRBJ1-2
CASSLEFSGYTF
TGTGCCAGCAGCTTAGAGTTTAGTGGCTACACCTTC
>TRBD2|.|TRBV9|TRBJ2-2
CASSPLAGGRTGELFF
TGTGCCAGCAGCCCCCTAGCGGGGGGACGGACCGGGGAGCTGTTTTTT
>TRBD1|.|TRBV30|TRBJ1-2
CAWRADRGHGYTF
TGTGCCTGGAGAGCGGACAGGGGCCATGGCTACACCTTC
>TRBD2|.|TRBV19|TRBJ2-3
CASSMYRGGGDTQYF
TGTGCCAGTAGTATGTACCGGGGGGGCGGGGATACGCAGTATTTT
>TRBD1|once|TRBV11-2|TRBJ2-7
CASSRQDRGLYEQYF
TGTGCCAGCAGCCGCCAGGACAGGGGGTTATACGAGCAGTACTTC
>TRBD1|.|TRBV5-4|TRBJ2-2
CASSSGDRGYTGELFF
TGTGCCAGCAGCTCGGGAGACAGGGGTTACACCGGGGAGCTGTTTTTT
>.|.|TRBV2|TRBJ2-5
CASSEMNEQETQYF
TGTGCCAGCAGTGAAATGAATGAGCAAGAGACCCAGTACTTC
>.|few|TRBV7-2|TRBJ2-3
CASSLGLAAGTDTQYF
TGTGCCAGCAGCTTAGGATTAGCGGCCGGCACAGATACGCAGTATTTT
>TRBD1|few|TRBV30|TRBJ1-2
CAWEATGGEGYTF
TGTGCCTGGGAGGCAACAGGGGGCGAAGGCTACACCTTC
>.|.|TRBV4-2|TRBJ2-7
CASSPWTGAGEQYF
TGTGCCAGCAGCCCTTGGACAGGAGCGGGGGAGCAGTACTTC
>TRBD1|.|TRBV19|TRBJ2-1
CASSIDDRGNYNEQFF
TGTGCCAGTAGTATAGACGACAGGGGAAACTACAATGAGCAGTTCTTC
>.|.|TRBV6-5|TRBJ1-1
CASSYSVNTEAFF
TGTGCCAGCAGTTACTCTGTGAACACTGAAGCTTTCTTT
>TRBD1|.|TRBV6-5|TRBJ1-2
CASSPSSTGGYGYTF
TGTGCCAGCAGTCCCTCCTCGACAGGGGGATATGGCTACACCTTC
>.|few|TRBV7-8|TRBJ1-3
CASSLVGDTIYF
TGTGCCAGCAGCTTAGTGGGGGACACCATATATTTT
>.|.|TRBV30|TRBJ1-5
CAWSVRGGEPQHF
TGTGCCTGGAGTGTAAGGGGCGGGGAGCCCCAGCATTTT
>.|.|TRBV7-8|TRBJ2-3
CASSLTAGLSTDTQYF
TGTGCCAGCAGCTTAACGGCGGGGTTGAGCACAGATACGCAGTATTTT
>.|.|TRBV6-1|TRBJ2-3
CASSDILGGFSGTDTQYF
TGTGCCAGCAGTGATATCCTAGGGGGGTTCAGCGGCACAGATACGCAGTATTTT
>.|.|TRBV4-3|TRBJ1-6
CASSLGWAGSNSPLHF
TGCGCCAGCAGCCTAGGGTGGGCAGGGAGTAATTCACCCCTCCACTTT
>TRBD2|.|TRBV5-1|TRBJ2-1
CASSLARLAGKGGEQFF
TGCGCCAGCAGCTTGGCACGACTAGCGGGGAAAGGCGGTGAGCAGTTCTTC
>.|few|TRBV4-1|TRBJ1-1
CASSQEGDWNTEAFF
TGCGCCAGCAGCCAAGAAGGAGATTGGAACACTGAAGCTTTCTTT
>.|.|TRBV5-1|TRBJ2-3
CASSLGQNTDTQYF
TGCGCCAGCAGCTTGGGACAGAACACAGATACGCAGTATTTT
>TRBD1|once|TRBV19|TRBJ1-1
CASIPRTGSNTEAFF
TGTGCCAGTATTCCCAGGACAGGATCGAACACTGAAGCTTTCTTT
>.|.|TRBV7-2|TRBJ2-7
CASSLGRDYEQYF
TGTGCCAGCAGCTTAGGAAGGGACTACGAGCAGTACTTC
>.|.|TRBV5-6|TRBJ2-7
CASSLAFEGGSYEQYF
TGTGCCAGCAGCTTGGCCTTCGAGGGGGGGTCCTACGAGCAGTACTTC
>.|.|TRBV5-1|TRBJ1-4
CASSDRTEDNEKLFF
TGCGCCAGCAGCGATCGGACGGAAGATAATGAAAAACTGTTTTTT
>.|.|TRBV4-2|TRBJ2-7
CASSQDLRGSYEQYF
TGTGCCAGCAGCCAAGATTTACGGGGTTCCTACGAGCAGTACTTC
>.|.|TRBV30|TRBJ2-7
CAWSVGGSGGHEQYF
TGTGCCTGGAGTGTAGGTGGGAGTGGGGGCCACGAGCAGTACTTC
>.|.|TRBV11-3|TRBJ1-2
CASSLGGLGYTF
TGTGCCAGCAGCTTAGGGGGGCTTGGCTACACCTTC
>.|.|TRBV9|TRBJ2-2
CASSVALQPGRSNTGELFF
TGTGCCAGCAGCGTAGCCCTACAGCCGGGAAGGTCGAACACCGGGGAGCTGTTTTTT
>.|.|TRBV7-2|TRBJ1-2
CASSLVGVYGYTF
TGTGCCAGCAGCTTAGTTGGAGTCTATGGCTACACCTTC
>.|.|TRBV6-5|TRBJ2-5
CASRTRLQETQYF
TGTGCCAGCAGAACCCGACTACAAGAGACCCAGTACTTC
>.|few|TRBV28|TRBJ1-1
CASSIARYYLGTEAFF
TGTGCCAGCAGTATTGCCAGATATTACCTGGGGACTGAAGCTTTCTTT
>.|.|TRBV28|TRBJ1-6
CASSLYPLGSSYNSPLHF
TGTGCCAGCAGTTTATATCCCCTCGGTAGCTCCTATAATTCACCCCTCCACTTT
>TRBD2|.|TRBV7-2|TRBJ2-3
CASSLKRGRTDTQYF
TGTGCCAGCAGCTTGAAGCGGGGCCGCACAGATACGCAGTATTTT
>.|.|TRBV27|TRBJ2-5
CASGLGNQETQYF
TGTGCCAGCGGGCTAGGGAACCAAGAGACCCAGTACTTC
>.|.|TRBV6-5|TRBJ1-1
CASSRGTEAFF
TGTGCCAGCAGTCGGGGCACTGAAGCTTTCTTT
>.|.|TRBV6-5|TRBJ1-2
CASSEGWGYTF
TGTGCCAGCAGTGAGGGATGGGGCTACACCTTC
>.|.|TRBV5-1|TRBJ1-1
CASSFAQDMNTEAFF
TGCGCCAGCAGCTTCGCTCAGGACATGAACACTGAAGCTTTCTTT
>.|.|TRBV10-1|TRBJ2-1
CASTSGGRDNEQFF
TGCGCCAGCACTTCCGGGGGGCGGGACAATGAGCAGTTCTTC
>.|once|TRBV29-1|TRBJ1-1
CSVARDLNTEAFF
TGCAGCGTGGCCAGGGATTTAAACACTGAAGCTTTCTTT
>TRBD1|.|TRBV2|TRBJ2-7
CASDRGASYEQYF
TGTGCCAGCGACAGGGGGGCATCCTACGAGCAGTACTTC
>.|once|TRBV30|TRBJ1-1
CAWSAWMNTEAFF
TGTGCCTGGAGTGCGTGGATGAACACTGAAGCTTTCTTT
>TRBD1|medium-sized|TRBV2|TRBJ2-7
CASSRDRGTLEQYF
TGTGCCAGCAGCCGGGACAGGGGAACCCTCGAGCAGTACTTC
>.|.|TRBV7-2|TRBJ1-5
CASSLVGGVDQPQHF
TGTGCCAGCAGCTTAGTAGGGGGGGTGGATCAGCCCCAGCATTTT
>.|.|TRBV29-1|TRBJ2-7
CSVESGGAAYEQYF
TGCAGCGTTGAGAGTGGGGGGGCGGCGTACGAGCAGTACTTC
>.|.|TRBV27|TRBJ1-2
CASSNGGFYGYTF
TGTGCCAGCTCCAACGGGGGCTTCTATGGCTACACCTTC